The entry below describes one TCR beta chain. This sample was taken from a study of shared clonotypes between healthy human individuals. Terminally differentiated effector memory CD45RA+ cells were excluded by CCR7 positive selection of CD45RO-negative cells. The CDR3 has 15 amino acids. CDR1 is KGHSH, CDR2 LQKENI, per germline. The ends were cut back, 4 bases at V and 1 base at J, with 13 bases in the middle. This table comes from immunoSEQ multiplex PCR, and its TCRdb copy is limited to in-frame clones, with some not included. The repertoire holds some 2.1 million clones, with roughly 95% as singletons.

This TCR was sampled from a man aged 18-30 years in good health. Some clones in this sample may be carry-over from other donors' samples. The chain has TRBV18 and TRBJ1-2; D uncertain. Sequencing input: naive CD8+ T cells from PBMCs. The CDR3, as DNA: TGTGCCAGCTCACGTGGACGGAATGATAACTATGGCTACACCTTC. Translating it yields CASSRGRNDNYGYTF.